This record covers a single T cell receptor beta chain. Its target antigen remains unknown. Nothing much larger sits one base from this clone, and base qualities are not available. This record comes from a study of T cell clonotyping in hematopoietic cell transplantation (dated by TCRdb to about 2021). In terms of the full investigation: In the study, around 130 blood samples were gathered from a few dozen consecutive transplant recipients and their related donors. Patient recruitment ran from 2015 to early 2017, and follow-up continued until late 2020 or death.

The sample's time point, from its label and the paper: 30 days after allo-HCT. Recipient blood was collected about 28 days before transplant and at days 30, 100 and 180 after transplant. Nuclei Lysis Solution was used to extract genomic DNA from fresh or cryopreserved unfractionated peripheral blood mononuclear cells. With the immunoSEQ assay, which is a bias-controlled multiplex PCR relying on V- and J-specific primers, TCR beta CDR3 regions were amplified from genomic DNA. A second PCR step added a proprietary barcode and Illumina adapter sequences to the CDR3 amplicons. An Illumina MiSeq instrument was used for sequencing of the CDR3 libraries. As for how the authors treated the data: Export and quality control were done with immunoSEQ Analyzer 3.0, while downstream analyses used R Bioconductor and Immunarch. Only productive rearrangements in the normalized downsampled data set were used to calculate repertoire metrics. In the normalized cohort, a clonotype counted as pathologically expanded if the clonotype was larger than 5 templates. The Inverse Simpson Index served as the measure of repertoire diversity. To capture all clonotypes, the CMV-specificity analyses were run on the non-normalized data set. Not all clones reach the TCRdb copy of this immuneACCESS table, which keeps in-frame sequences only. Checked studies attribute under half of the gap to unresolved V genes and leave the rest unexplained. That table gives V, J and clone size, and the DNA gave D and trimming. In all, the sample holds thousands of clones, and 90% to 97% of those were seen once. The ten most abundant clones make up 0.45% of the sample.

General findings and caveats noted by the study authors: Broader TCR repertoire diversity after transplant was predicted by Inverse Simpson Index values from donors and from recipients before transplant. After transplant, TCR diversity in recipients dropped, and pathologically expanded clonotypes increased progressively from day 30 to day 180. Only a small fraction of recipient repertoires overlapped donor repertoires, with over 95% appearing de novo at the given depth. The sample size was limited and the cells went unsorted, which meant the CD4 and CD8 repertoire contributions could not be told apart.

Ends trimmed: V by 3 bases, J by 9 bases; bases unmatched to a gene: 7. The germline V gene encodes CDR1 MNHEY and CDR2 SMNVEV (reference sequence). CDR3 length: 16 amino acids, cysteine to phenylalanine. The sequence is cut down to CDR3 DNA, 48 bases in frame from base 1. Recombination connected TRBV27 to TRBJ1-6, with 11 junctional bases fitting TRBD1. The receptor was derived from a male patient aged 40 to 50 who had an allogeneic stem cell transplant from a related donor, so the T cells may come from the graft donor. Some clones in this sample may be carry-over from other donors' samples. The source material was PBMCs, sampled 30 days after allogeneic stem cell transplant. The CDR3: CASSFAGQGAGSPLHF. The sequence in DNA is TGTGCCAGCAGTTTCGCCGGACAGGGGGCAGGTTCACCCCTCCACTTT.